This TCR beta chain was observed in a study of PD-L1 blockade in urothelial cancer. Study overall: Males with bladder-origin urothelial cancer constituted about 90% of the 29 patients. Analyzed time points were 3 weeks (second dose) and 6 weeks after therapy began. T cells numbered a median of approximately 130,000 in the blood samples.

Sequenced by immunoSEQ multiplex PCR; TCRdb stores in-frame clones only, minus some. The sample has tens of thousands of clones, 80% to 85% seen once. Time point of the sample: pretreatment peripheral blood. Study-wide points: Greater 3-week expansion of tumor-associated blood clones was recorded for durable-benefit patients.

Regarding this clone: No antigen is known for it.

The CDR3 totals 12 residues. Germline V CDR1 and CDR2: WNHNN, SYGVQD (reference sequence). The germline V and J ends were trimmed by 4 bases and 4 bases, with 5 bases remaining between them. The chain recombines TRBV10-1 with TRBJ1-5, with D perhaps matching TRBD1 (5 bases). The TCR sequence derives from a man between 65 and 85 years old with urothelial cancer. Sequenced here: PBMCs, sampled around atezolizumab (anti-PD-L1) treatment. This chain's CDR3 is CASSGQNQPQHF. The DNA of the CDR3 is TGCGCCAGCAGTGGACAGAATCAGCCCCAGCATTTT.